This note documents a single T cell receptor (beta chain) sequence. Other DNA sequences in the same sample also yield this CDR3. The data were obtained in a study of shared clonotypes between healthy human individuals. Whole-study context: Three plates each covered CD4 naive and memory; CD8 naive two, CD8 memory one.

CD4+ cells were split into CD45RA+ naive and CD45RA-negative memory subsets. The CDR3 runs 13 residues. With 2 bases removed from V and 1 base from J, the gap between germline ends came to 5 bases. Germline CDR1 SGHTA, CDR2 FQGTGA. The assay was run at deep level. Only in-frame clones appear in the TCRdb table, and some are missing; sequencing was by immunoSEQ multiplex PCR. Among about 2,500,000 clones, over 85% were seen once, and the ten largest hold 0.14%. The chain uses TRBV7-3 and TRBJ1-1; tentative D call: TRBD1 (5 bases). This sequence was found in a man younger than 35 in good health. Material for sequencing was naive CD4+ T cells sorted from blood. Subset here: CD45RA+ positively selected. This chain's CDR3 is CASSLQGNTEAFF. The CDR3 region has the DNA TGTGCCAGCAGCTTACAGGGGAACACTGAAGCTTTCTTT.